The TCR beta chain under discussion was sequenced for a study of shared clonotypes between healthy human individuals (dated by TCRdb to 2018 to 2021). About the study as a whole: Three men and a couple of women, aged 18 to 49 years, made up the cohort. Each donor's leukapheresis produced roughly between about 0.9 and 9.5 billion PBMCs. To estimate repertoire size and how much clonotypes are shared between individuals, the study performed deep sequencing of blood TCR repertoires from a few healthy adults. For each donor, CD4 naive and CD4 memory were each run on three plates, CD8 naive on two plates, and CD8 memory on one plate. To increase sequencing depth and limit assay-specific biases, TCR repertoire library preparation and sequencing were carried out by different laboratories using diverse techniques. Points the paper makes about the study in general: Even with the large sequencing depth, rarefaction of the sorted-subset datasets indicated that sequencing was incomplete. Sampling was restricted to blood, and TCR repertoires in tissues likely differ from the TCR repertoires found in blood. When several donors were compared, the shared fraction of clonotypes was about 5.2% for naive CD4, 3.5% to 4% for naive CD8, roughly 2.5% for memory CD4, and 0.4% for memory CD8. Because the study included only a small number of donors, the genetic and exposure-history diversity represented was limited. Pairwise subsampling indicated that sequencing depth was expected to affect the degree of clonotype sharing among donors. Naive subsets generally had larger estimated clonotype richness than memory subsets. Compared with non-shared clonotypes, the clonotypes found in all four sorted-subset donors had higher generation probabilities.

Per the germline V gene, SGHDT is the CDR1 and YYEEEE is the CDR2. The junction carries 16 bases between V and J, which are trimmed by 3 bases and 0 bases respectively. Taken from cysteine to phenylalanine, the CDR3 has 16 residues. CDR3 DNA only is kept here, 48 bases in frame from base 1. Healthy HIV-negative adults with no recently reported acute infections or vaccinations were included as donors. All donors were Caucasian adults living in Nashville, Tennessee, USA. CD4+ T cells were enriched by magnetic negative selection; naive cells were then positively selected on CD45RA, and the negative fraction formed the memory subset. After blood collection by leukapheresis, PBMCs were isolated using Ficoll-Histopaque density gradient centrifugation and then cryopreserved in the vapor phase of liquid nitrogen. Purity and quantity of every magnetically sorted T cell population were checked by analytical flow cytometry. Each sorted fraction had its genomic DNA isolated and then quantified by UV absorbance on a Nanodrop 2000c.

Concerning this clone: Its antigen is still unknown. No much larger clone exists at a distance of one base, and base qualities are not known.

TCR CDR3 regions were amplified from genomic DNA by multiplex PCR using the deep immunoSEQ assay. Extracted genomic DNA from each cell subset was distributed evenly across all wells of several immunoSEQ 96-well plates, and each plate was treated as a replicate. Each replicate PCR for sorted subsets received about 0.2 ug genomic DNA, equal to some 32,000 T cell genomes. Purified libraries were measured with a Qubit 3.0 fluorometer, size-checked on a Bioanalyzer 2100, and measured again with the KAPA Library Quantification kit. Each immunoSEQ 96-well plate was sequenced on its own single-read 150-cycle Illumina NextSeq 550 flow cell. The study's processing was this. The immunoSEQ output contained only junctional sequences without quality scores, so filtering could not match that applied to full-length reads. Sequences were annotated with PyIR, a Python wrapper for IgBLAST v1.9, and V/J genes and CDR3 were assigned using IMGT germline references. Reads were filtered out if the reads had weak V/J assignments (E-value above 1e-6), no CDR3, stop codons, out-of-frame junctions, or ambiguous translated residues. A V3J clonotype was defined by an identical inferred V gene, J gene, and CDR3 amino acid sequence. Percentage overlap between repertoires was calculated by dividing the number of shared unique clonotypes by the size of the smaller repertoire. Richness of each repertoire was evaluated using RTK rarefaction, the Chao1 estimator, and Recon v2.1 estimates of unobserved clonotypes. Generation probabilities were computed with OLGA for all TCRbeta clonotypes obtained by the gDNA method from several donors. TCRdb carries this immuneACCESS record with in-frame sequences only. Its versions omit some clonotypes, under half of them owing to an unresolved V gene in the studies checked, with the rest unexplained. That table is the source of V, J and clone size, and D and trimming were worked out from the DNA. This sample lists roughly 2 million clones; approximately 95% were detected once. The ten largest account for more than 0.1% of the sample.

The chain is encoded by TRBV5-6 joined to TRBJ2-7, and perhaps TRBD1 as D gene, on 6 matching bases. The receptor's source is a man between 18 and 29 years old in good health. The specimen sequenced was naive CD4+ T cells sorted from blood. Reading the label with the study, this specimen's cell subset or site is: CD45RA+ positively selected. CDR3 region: CASSSFDRPLSYEQYF. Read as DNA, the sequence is TGTGCCAGCAGCTCCTTCGACAGGCCCCTCTCCTACGAGCAGTACTTC. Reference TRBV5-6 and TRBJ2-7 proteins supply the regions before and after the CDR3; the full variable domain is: DAGVTQSPTHLIKTRGQQVTLRCSPKSGHDTVSWYQQALGQGPQFIFQYYEEEERQRGNFPDRFSGHQFPNYSSELNVNALLLGDSALYLCASSSFDRPLSYEQYFGPGTRLTVT.